This is a list of T cell receptor beta chains from one sample in a study of blood T cell repertoires in COVID-19. Assay: immunoSEQ multiplex PCR; the TCRdb copy retains only in-frame clones and omits some. The table shows roughly 100,000 clones, with approximately 80% occurring only once. The sample consisted of peripheral blood. The receptors originated from a man between 60 and 75 years old with active or convalescent COVID-19. Both conserved end residues are part of each CDR3. Each record gives: clone size, J gene, V gene, D gene, CDR3 protein, CDR3 DNA. D genes are given only for firm matches. Clone size is not always given. Where it is, it says once, few, many or a class for expanded clones.

clone size: once; J gene: TRBJ2-7; V gene: TRBV19; D gene: NA; CDR3 protein: CASSPGTFDYEQYF; CDR3 DNA: TGTGCCAGTAGTCCAGGGACATTCGACTACGAGCAGTACTTC
clone size: NA; J gene: TRBJ2-1; V gene: TRBV27; D gene: TRBD2; CDR3 protein: CASSLPLTSGRNEQFF; CDR3 DNA: TGTGCCAGCAGTTTACCCTTGACTAGCGGGAGGAATGAGCAGTTCTTC
clone size: once; J gene: TRBJ2-1; V gene: TRBV11-2; D gene: NA; CDR3 protein: CASSWGDFDEQFF; CDR3 DNA: TGTGCCAGCAGCTGGGGGGATTTCGATGAGCAGTTCTTC
clone size: NA; J gene: TRBJ1-1; V gene: TRBV3-1/TRBV3-2; D gene: TRBD1; CDR3 protein: CASSQGDRPTEAFF; CDR3 DNA: TGTGCCAGCAGCCAAGGGGACAGGCCCACTGAAGCTTTCTTT
clone size: NA; J gene: TRBJ2-2; V gene: TRBV7-2; D gene: TRBD1; CDR3 protein: CASSLTGVGTGELFF; CDR3 DNA: TGTGCCAGCAGCTTAACAGGGGTGGGCACCGGGGAGCTGTTTTTT
clone size: NA; J gene: TRBJ2-5; V gene: TRBV7-9; D gene: NA; CDR3 protein: CASSLAAGAETQYF; CDR3 DNA: TGTGCCAGCAGCTTAGCGGCAGGGGCAGAGACCCAGTACTTC
clone size: NA; J gene: TRBJ1-2; V gene: TRBV27; D gene: TRBD1; CDR3 protein: CASRLGQGNYGYTF; CDR3 DNA: TGTGCCAGCAGACTCGGACAGGGGAACTATGGCTACACCTTC
clone size: NA; J gene: TRBJ2-1; V gene: TRBV19; D gene: TRBD2; CDR3 protein: CASSPTSGRAERYNEQFF; CDR3 DNA: TGTGCCAGTAGTCCTACTAGCGGGAGGGCCGAACGGTACAATGAGCAGTTCTTC
clone size: NA; J gene: TRBJ1-2; V gene: TRBV9; D gene: TRBD1; CDR3 protein: CASSVGVGGRGYTF; CDR3 DNA: TGTGCCAGCAGCGTAGGGGTAGGGGGCCGAGGCTACACCTTC
clone size: NA; J gene: TRBJ1-2; V gene: TRBV6-5; D gene: NA; CDR3 protein: CASSYRVQSNYGYTF; CDR3 DNA: TGTGCCAGCAGTTACCGCGTACAGTCTAACTATGGCTACACCTTC
clone size: few; J gene: TRBJ1-1; V gene: TRBV4-2; D gene: NA; CDR3 protein: CASTMDRITEAFF; CDR3 DNA: TGTGCCAGCACCATGGACAGAATCACTGAAGCTTTCTTT
clone size: NA; J gene: TRBJ1-1; V gene: TRBV2; D gene: NA; CDR3 protein: CASSDGQGGNTEAFF; CDR3 DNA: TGTGCCAGCAGCGATGGCCAGGGTGGGAACACTGAAGCTTTCTTT
clone size: few; J gene: TRBJ2-2; V gene: TRBV27; D gene: NA; CDR3 protein: CASTNRGGELFF; CDR3 DNA: TGTGCCAGCACCAATAGGGGGGGGGAGCTGTTTTTT
clone size: NA; J gene: TRBJ1-1; V gene: TRBV2; D gene: NA; CDR3 protein: CASAQGTEAFF; CDR3 DNA: TGTGCCAGCGCCCAGGGTACTGAAGCTTTCTTT
clone size: once; J gene: TRBJ2-4; V gene: TRBV7-9; D gene: NA; CDR3 protein: CASSSGTPILAKNIQYF; CDR3 DNA: TGTGCCAGCAGCTCCGGGACACCTATCCTAGCCAAAAACATTCAGTACTTC
clone size: NA; J gene: TRBJ1-1; V gene: TRBV4-3; D gene: TRBD1; CDR3 protein: CASSQGLGQGTEAFF; CDR3 DNA: TGCGCCAGCAGCCAAGGTTTGGGACAGGGCACTGAAGCTTTCTTT
clone size: NA; J gene: TRBJ1-1; V gene: TRBV18; D gene: NA; CDR3 protein: CASSPRYKRDLTREAFF; CDR3 DNA: TGTGCCAGCTCACCACGGTATAAACGAGACCTAACTAGGGAGGCTTTCTTT
clone size: many; J gene: TRBJ2-1; V gene: TRBV7-2; D gene: TRBD2; CDR3 protein: CASSLTAGVPGDEQFF; CDR3 DNA: TGTGCCAGCAGCTTAACGGCGGGAGTCCCAGGAGATGAGCAGTTCTTC
clone size: NA; J gene: TRBJ1-5; V gene: TRBV30; D gene: NA; CDR3 protein: CAWSPGSNQPQHF; CDR3 DNA: TGTGCCTGGAGTCCAGGTAGCAATCAGCCCCAGCATTTT
clone size: once; J gene: TRBJ2-5; V gene: TRBV6-5; D gene: TRBD1; CDR3 protein: CASIKTGGGETQYF; CDR3 DNA: TGTGCCAGCATCAAAACAGGGGGCGGTGAGACCCAGTACTTC
clone size: NA; J gene: TRBJ1-1; V gene: TRBV27; D gene: TRBD1; CDR3 protein: CASSQRRTGRFEAFF; CDR3 DNA: TGTGCCAGCAGTCAGCGTCGGACAGGGCGTTTTGAAGCTTTCTTT
clone size: NA; J gene: TRBJ2-2; V gene: TRBV30; D gene: NA; CDR3 protein: CAWSVGRTYTGELFF; CDR3 DNA: TGTGCCTGGAGTGTGGGGCGCACCTACACCGGGGAGCTGTTTTTT
clone size: once; J gene: TRBJ1-4; V gene: TRBV19; D gene: NA; CDR3 protein: CASSVPAATNEKLFF; CDR3 DNA: TGTGCCAGTAGTGTTCCAGCGGCAACTAATGAAAAACTGTTTTTT
clone size: NA; J gene: TRBJ1-1; V gene: TRBV24-1; D gene: NA; CDR3 protein: CATSSPGNTEAFF; CDR3 DNA: TGTGCCACCAGCAGCCCAGGGAACACTGAAGCTTTCTTT
clone size: once; J gene: TRBJ1-2; V gene: TRBV29-1; D gene: NA; CDR3 protein: CSVVGGYGYTF; CDR3 DNA: TGCAGCGTAGTCGGGGGCTATGGCTACACCTTC
clone size: few; J gene: TRBJ1-5; V gene: TRBV5-6; D gene: NA; CDR3 protein: CASSSRGEASNQPQHF; CDR3 DNA: TGTGCCAGCAGCTCGCGCGGAGAGGCCAGCAATCAGCCCCAGCATTTT
clone size: NA; J gene: TRBJ2-3; V gene: TRBV7-2; D gene: TRBD2; CDR3 protein: CASSLGTSVDTQYF; CDR3 DNA: TGTGCCAGCAGCTTAGGGACTAGCGTAGATACGCAGTATTTT
clone size: NA; J gene: TRBJ2-1; V gene: TRBV27; D gene: TRBD2; CDR3 protein: CASKWTRRYNEQFF; CDR3 DNA: TGTGCCAGCAAGTGGACTAGGAGGTACAATGAGCAGTTCTTC
clone size: NA; J gene: TRBJ2-5; V gene: TRBV11-2; D gene: TRBD2; CDR3 protein: CASSVGTSGGIETQYF; CDR3 DNA: TGTGCCAGCAGCGTTGGGACTAGCGGGGGGATAGAGACCCAGTACTTC
clone size: few; J gene: TRBJ2-1; V gene: TRBV19; D gene: TRBD2; CDR3 protein: CASSGLAGFVSSYNEQFF; CDR3 DNA: TGTGCCAGTAGCGGGCTAGCGGGCTTCGTTAGCTCCTACAATGAGCAGTTCTTC
clone size: few; J gene: TRBJ2-6; V gene: TRBV2; D gene: NA; CDR3 protein: CASSKQVGSGANVLTF; CDR3 DNA: TGTGCCAGCAGTAAACAGGTGGGGTCTGGGGCCAACGTCCTGACTTTC
clone size: NA; J gene: TRBJ1-2; V gene: TRBV29-1; D gene: TRBD1; CDR3 protein: CSVGDRAGYTF; CDR3 DNA: TGCAGCGTGGGGGACAGGGCTGGCTACACCTTC
clone size: NA; J gene: TRBJ2-7; V gene: TRBV7-9; D gene: NA; CDR3 protein: CASSFTGWGDEQYF; CDR3 DNA: TGTGCCAGCAGCTTCACGGGTTGGGGAGACGAGCAGTACTTC
clone size: NA; J gene: TRBJ2-5; V gene: TRBV11-3; D gene: TRBD2; CDR3 protein: CASSLGGTRGETQYF; CDR3 DNA: TGTGCCAGCAGCTTAGGCGGGACTAGGGGGGAGACCCAGTACTTC
clone size: NA; J gene: TRBJ1-3; V gene: TRBV3-1/TRBV3-2; D gene: NA; CDR3 protein: CASSERAGAGNTIYF; CDR3 DNA: TGTGCCAGCAGCGAGAGGGCAGGGGCTGGAAACACCATATATTTT
clone size: NA; J gene: TRBJ2-5; V gene: TRBV7-8; D gene: TRBD2; CDR3 protein: CASSSPLAGVGTQYF; CDR3 DNA: TGTGCCAGCAGCTCCCCACTAGCGGGAGTGGGGACCCAGTACTTC
clone size: NA; J gene: TRBJ2-1; V gene: TRBV19; D gene: TRBD1; CDR3 protein: CASSIGALQGSGNEQFF; CDR3 DNA: TGTGCCAGTAGTATAGGGGCCCTACAGGGGTCAGGCAATGAGCAGTTCTTC
clone size: once; J gene: TRBJ1-2; V gene: TRBV4-1; D gene: TRBD1; CDR3 protein: CASSQGDDRGNLYGYTF; CDR3 DNA: TGCGCCAGCAGCCAAGGGGACGACAGGGGGAATTTGTATGGCTACACCTTC
clone size: NA; J gene: TRBJ2-7; V gene: TRBV4-1; D gene: NA; CDR3 protein: CASSPGSSYEQYF; CDR3 DNA: TGCGCCAGCAGCCCGGGGAGCTCCTACGAGCAGTACTTC
clone size: NA; J gene: TRBJ1-2; V gene: TRBV27; D gene: TRBD1; CDR3 protein: CASSWGQYYGYTF; CDR3 DNA: TGTGCCAGCAGTTGGGGACAGTACTATGGCTACACCTTC
clone size: NA; J gene: TRBJ2-2; V gene: TRBV9; D gene: NA; CDR3 protein: CASSVAASTNTGELFF; CDR3 DNA: TGTGCCAGCAGCGTAGCAGCGTCCACGAACACCGGGGAGCTGTTTTTT
clone size: NA; J gene: TRBJ2-7; V gene: TRBV2; D gene: TRBD2; CDR3 protein: CAGAPQGLYEQYF; CDR3 DNA: TGTGCCGGCGCCCCCCAGGGACTATACGAGCAGTACTTC